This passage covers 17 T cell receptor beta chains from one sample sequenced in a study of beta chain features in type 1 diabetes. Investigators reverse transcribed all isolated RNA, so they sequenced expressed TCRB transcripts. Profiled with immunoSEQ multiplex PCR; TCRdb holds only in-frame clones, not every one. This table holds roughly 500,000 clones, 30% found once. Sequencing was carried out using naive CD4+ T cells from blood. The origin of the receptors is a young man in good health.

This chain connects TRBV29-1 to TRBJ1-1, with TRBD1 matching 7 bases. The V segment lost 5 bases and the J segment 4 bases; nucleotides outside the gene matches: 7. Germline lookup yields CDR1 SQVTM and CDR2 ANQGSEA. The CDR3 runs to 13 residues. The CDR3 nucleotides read TGCAGCGTTATTGGACAGGCCTCCACTGAAGCTTTCTTT. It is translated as CSVIGQASTEAFF.

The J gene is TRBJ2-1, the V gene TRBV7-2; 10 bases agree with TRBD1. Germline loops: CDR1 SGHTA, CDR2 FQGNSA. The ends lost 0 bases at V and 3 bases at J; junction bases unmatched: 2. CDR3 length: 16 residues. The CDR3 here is CASSLAGQGLYNEQFF. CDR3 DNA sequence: TGTGCCAGCAGCTTAGCGGGACAGGGGCTCTACAATGAGCAGTTCTTC.

CDR3: CASRGWDRAHEQYF. Written as DNA, the CDR3 is TGTGCCAGCAGGGGATGGGACAGGGCGCACGAGCAGTACTTC. This chain links TRBV7-9 with TRBJ2-7; 9 bases match TRBD1. Per the germline V gene, CDR1 is SEHNR and CDR2 is FQNEAQ (reference sequence). The junction had 8 bases not matched to a gene; V was cut back by 6 bases and J by 5 bases. CDR3 length equals 14 residues.

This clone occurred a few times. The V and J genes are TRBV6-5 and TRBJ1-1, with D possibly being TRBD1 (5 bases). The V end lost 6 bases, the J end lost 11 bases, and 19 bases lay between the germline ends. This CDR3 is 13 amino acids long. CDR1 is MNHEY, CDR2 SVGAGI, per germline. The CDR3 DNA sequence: TGTGCCAGCAGACCGGGACCGCCCTCGGTGGCTTTCTTT. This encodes CASRPGPPSVAFF.

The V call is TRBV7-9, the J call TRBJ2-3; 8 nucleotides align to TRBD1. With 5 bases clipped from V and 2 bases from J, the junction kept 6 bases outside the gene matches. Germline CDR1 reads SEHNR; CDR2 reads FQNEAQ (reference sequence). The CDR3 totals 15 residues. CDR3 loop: CASSRTGGITDTQYF. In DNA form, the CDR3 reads TGTGCCAGCAGCAGAACAGGGGGAATCACAGATACGCAGTATTTT.

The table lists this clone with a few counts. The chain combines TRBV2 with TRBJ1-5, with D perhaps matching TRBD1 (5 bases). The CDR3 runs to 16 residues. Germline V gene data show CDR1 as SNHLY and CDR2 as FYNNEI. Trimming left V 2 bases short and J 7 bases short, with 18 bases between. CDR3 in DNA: TGTGCCAGCAGTGAAATCCCCAGGGCTTCGGGACAGCCCCAGCATTTT. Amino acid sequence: CASSEIPRASGQPQHF.

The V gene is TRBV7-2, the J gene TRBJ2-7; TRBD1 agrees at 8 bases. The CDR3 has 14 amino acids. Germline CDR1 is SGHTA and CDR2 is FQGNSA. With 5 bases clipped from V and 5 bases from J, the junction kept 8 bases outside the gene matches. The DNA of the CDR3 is TGTGCCAGCAGCCCGGACAGGGACACGAACGAGCAGTACTTC. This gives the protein CASSPDRDTNEQYF. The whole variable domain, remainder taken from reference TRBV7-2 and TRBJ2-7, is GAGVSQSPSNKVTEKGKDVELRCDPISGHTALYWYRQSLGQGLEFLIYFQGNSAPDKSGLPSDRFSAERTGGSVSTLTIQRTQQEDSAVYLCASSPDRDTNEQYFGPGTRLTVT.

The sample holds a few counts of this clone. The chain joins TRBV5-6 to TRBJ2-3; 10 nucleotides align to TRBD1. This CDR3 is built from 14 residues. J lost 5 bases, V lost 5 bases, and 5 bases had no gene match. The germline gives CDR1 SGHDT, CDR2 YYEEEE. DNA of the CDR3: TGTGCCAGCAGGTCCCGGGACAGGGGAGATACGCAGTATTTT. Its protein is CASRSRDRGDTQYF. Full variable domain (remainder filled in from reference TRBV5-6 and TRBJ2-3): DAGVTQSPTHLIKTRGQQVTLRCSPKSGHDTVSWYQQALGQGPQFIFQYYEEEERQRGNFPDRFSGHQFPNYSSELNVNALLLGDSALYLCASRSRDRGDTQYFGPGTRLTVL.

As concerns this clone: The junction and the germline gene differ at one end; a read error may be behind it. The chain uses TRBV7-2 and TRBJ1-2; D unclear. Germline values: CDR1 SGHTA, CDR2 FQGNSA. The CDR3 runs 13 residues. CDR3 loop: CASSFGVQTQRHF. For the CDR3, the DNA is TGTGCCAGCAGCTTCGGGGTTCAGACCCAACGTCACTTC.

The CDR3 nucleotides read TGTGCCAGCAGCTCCACTAGGCTCTCCTACGAGCAGTACTTC. Its protein is CASSSTRLSYEQYF. The chain joins TRBV7-2 to TRBJ2-7; D is perhaps TRBD2 (5 bases). The CDR3 extends over 14 amino acids. V was shortened by 4 bases and J by 0 bases, with 10 bases between the two germline ends. Germline V gene sequence: CDR1 SGHTA, CDR2 FQGNSA.

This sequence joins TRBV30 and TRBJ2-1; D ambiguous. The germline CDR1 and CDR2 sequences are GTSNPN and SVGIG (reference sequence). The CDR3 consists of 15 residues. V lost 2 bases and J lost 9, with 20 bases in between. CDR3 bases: TGTGCCTGGAGTTCCCTGTGGGCAGCGATGGCTGAGCAGTTCTTC. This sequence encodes CAWSSLWAAMAEQFF.

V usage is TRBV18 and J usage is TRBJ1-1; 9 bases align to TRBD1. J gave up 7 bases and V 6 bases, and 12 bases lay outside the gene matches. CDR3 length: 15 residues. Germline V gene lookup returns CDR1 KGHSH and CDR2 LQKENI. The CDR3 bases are TGTGCCAGCTCTCGCACAGGGGGCGGAGAAGGTGAAGCTTTCTTT. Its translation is CASSRTGGGEGEAFF.

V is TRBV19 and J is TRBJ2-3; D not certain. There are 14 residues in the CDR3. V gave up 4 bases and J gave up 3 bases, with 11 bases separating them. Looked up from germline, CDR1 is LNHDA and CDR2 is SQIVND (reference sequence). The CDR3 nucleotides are TGTGCCAGTAGTAGCTCAGCGAATACAGATACGCAGTATTTT. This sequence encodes CASSSSANTDTQYF.

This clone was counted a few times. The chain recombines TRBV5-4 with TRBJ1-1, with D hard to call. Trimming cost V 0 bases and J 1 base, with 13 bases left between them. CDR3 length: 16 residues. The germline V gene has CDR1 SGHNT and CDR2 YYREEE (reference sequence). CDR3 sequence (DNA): TGTGCCAGCAGCTTGGCGCTGGGAGGATCGAACACTGAAGCTTTCTTT. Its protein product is CASSLALGGSNTEAFF.

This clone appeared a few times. This CDR3 is CASSSRQIQETQYF. CDR3 DNA sequence: TGTGCCAGCAGCTCCCGACAGATCCAAGAGACCCAGTACTTC. The gene calls are TRBV7-9 and TRBJ2-5; D might be TRBD1 (5 bases). Germline CDR1 and CDR2: SEHNR and FQNEAQ (reference sequence). V lost 4 bases and J 1 base, leaving 10 bases between the germline ends. This CDR3 has 14 amino acids.

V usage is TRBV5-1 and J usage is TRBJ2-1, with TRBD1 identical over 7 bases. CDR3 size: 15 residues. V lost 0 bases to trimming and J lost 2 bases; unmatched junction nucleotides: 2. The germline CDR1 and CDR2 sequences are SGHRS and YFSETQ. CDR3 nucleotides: TGCGCCAGCAGCTTGGAAACAGGGGCCTACAATGAGCAGTTCTTC. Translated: CASSLETGAYNEQFF. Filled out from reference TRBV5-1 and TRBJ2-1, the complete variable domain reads KAGVTQTPRYLIKTRGQQVTLSCSPISGHRSVSWYQQTPGQGLQFLFEYFSETQRNKGNFPGRFSGRQFSNSRSEMNVSTLELGDSALYLCASSLETGAYNEQFFGPGTRLTVL.

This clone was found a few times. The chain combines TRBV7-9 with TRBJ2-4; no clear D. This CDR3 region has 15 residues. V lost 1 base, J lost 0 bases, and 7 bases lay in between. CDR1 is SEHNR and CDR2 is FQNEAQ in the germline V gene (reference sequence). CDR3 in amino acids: CASSLDTGAKNIQYF. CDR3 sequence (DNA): TGTGCCAGCAGCTTAGATACGGGAGCCAAAAACATTCAGTACTTC.